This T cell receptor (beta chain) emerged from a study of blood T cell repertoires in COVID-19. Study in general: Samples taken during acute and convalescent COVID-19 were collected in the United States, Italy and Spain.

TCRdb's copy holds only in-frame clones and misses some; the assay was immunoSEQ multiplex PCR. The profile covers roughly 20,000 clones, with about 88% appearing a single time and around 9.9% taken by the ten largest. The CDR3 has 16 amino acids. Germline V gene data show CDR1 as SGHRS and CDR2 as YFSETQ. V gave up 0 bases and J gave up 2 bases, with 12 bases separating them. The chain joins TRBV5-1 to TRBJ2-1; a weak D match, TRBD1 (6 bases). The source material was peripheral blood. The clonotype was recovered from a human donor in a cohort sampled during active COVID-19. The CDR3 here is CASSLEWQGTYNEQFF. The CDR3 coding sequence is TGCGCCAGCAGCTTGGAATGGCAGGGGACCTACAATGAGCAGTTCTTC.